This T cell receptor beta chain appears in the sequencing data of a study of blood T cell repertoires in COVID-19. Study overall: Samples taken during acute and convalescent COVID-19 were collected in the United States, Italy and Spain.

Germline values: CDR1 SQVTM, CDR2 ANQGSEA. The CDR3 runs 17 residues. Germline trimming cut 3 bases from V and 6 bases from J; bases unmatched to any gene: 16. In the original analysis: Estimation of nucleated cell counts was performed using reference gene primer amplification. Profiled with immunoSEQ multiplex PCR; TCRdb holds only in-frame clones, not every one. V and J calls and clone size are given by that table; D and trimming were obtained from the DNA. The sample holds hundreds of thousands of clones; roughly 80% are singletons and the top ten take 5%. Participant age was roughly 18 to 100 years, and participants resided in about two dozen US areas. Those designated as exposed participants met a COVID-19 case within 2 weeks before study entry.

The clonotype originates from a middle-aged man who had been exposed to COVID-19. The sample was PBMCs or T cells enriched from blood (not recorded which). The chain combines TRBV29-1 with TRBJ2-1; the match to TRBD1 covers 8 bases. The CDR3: CSVDGQGLVGSLNEQFF. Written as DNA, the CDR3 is TGCAGCGTTGATGGACAGGGTCTAGTTGGCTCCCTCAATGAGCAGTTCTTC.